Listed below are T cell receptor beta chains from one sample, sequenced in a study of beta chain features in type 1 diabetes. The table came from immunoSEQ multiplex PCR; TCRdb's copy has only in-frame clones and leaves some out. The sample records 600,000 or so clones, under 15% being singletons. The sample consisted of naive CD4+ T cells from blood. These receptors were taken from a man aged 25 to 40 with type 1 diabetes. Both conserved end residues are part of each CDR3. Each record gives: V gene, clone size, D gene, J gene, CDR3 DNA, CDR3 protein. A D gene is named only where the DNA matches it firmly. Not every row has a clone size; where given, it reads once, few, many or a size class.

V gene: TRBV27; clone size: few; D gene: NA; J gene: TRBJ2-5; CDR3 DNA: TGTGCCAGCAGTAAGTTGGGAGAGACCCAGTACTTC; CDR3 protein: CASSKLGETQYF
V gene: TRBV2; clone size: few; D gene: NA; J gene: TRBJ2-5; CDR3 DNA: TGTGCCAGCTCCAGGGGGAGGGACGGAGGAGAGACCCAGTACTTC; CDR3 protein: CASSRGRDGGETQYF
V gene: TRBV18; clone size: NA; D gene: NA; J gene: TRBJ1-1; CDR3 DNA: TGTGCCAGCTCCCCAGGGGAAAACACTGAAGCTTTCTTT; CDR3 protein: CASSPGENTEAFF
V gene: TRBV2; clone size: few; D gene: NA; J gene: TRBJ1-2; CDR3 DNA: TGTGCCAGCAGTGAAGAGGACCCTAGAACCTTC; CDR3 protein: CASSEEDPRTF
V gene: TRBV7-2; clone size: NA; D gene: TRBD2; J gene: TRBJ2-3; CDR3 DNA: TGTGCCAGCAGCCCACGGGGACTAGCGGGGCCAGATACGCAGTATTTT; CDR3 protein: CASSPRGLAGPDTQYF
V gene: TRBV29-1; clone size: NA; D gene: TRBD1; J gene: TRBJ2-3; CDR3 DNA: TGCAGCGTTAGAGACAGGGGTGACGGCACAGATACGCAGTATTTT; CDR3 protein: CSVRDRGDGTDTQYF
V gene: TRBV9; clone size: few; D gene: TRBD2; J gene: TRBJ2-5; CDR3 DNA: TGTGCCAGCAGCGCCCGTGGACTAGCGGGGGCGGAGACCCAGTACTTC; CDR3 protein: CASSARGLAGAETQYF
V gene: TRBV7-2; clone size: few; D gene: NA; J gene: TRBJ1-6; CDR3 DNA: TGTGCCAGCAGCTTAGCGGCACAGGATAATTCACCCCTCCACTTT; CDR3 protein: CASSLAAQDNSPLHF
V gene: TRBV10-2; clone size: few; D gene: NA; J gene: TRBJ1-6; CDR3 DNA: TGCGCCAGCACCCCGGCAGATTCACCCCTCCACTTT; CDR3 protein: CASTPADSPLHF
V gene: TRBV5-4; clone size: few; D gene: NA; J gene: TRBJ2-3; CDR3 DNA: TGTGCCAGCAGCTTGCGAAGGCAGACGAGCACAGATACGCAGTATTTT; CDR3 protein: CASSLRRQTSTDTQYF
V gene: TRBV7-9; clone size: few; D gene: NA; J gene: TRBJ1-6; CDR3 DNA: TGTGCCAGCAGCTCTCAGGGGAGCTCCTATAATTCACCCCTCCACTTT; CDR3 protein: CASSSQGSSYNSPLHF
V gene: TRBV15; clone size: few; D gene: NA; J gene: TRBJ1-2; CDR3 DNA: TGTGCCACCAGCAGAGATAACAGGGACTACACCTTC; CDR3 protein: CATSRDNRDYTF
V gene: TRBV15; clone size: NA; D gene: NA; J gene: TRBJ2-7; CDR3 DNA: TGTGCCACCAGCAAGAGAGATACTAGGAGCGAGCAGTACTTC; CDR3 protein: CATSKRDTRSEQYF
V gene: TRBV7-9; clone size: NA; D gene: NA; J gene: TRBJ1-1; CDR3 DNA: TGTGCCAGCAGCTTCGAAGAAAACACTGAAGCTTTCTTT; CDR3 protein: CASSFEENTEAFF
V gene: TRBV2; clone size: NA; D gene: NA; J gene: TRBJ1-2; CDR3 DNA: TGTGCCAGCAGTGAAGGGGGATACGATGGCTACACCTTC; CDR3 protein: CASSEGGYDGYTF
V gene: TRBV25-1; clone size: NA; D gene: TRBD2; J gene: TRBJ2-1; CDR3 DNA: TGTGCCAGCTCCCAGGGACTAGCGGGGGGACGAGAGCAGTTCTTC; CDR3 protein: CASSQGLAGGREQFF
V gene: TRBV7-9; clone size: NA; D gene: TRBD1; J gene: TRBJ1-2; CDR3 DNA: TGTGCCAGCAGCCCTGGACAGGGGGCTAACTATGGCTACACCTTC; CDR3 protein: CASSPGQGANYGYTF
V gene: TRBV7-9; clone size: few; D gene: TRBD1; J gene: TRBJ1-5; CDR3 DNA: TGTGCCAGCAGCGAGTGGGGACAGGGTGATCAGCCCCAGCATTTT; CDR3 protein: CASSEWGQGDQPQHF
V gene: TRBV29-1; clone size: NA; D gene: TRBD2; J gene: TRBJ2-1; CDR3 DNA: TGCAGCGTGGAAGGCGGGGGGAGCTACAATGAGCAGTTCTTC; CDR3 protein: CSVEGGGSYNEQFF
V gene: TRBV7-9; clone size: few; D gene: NA; J gene: TRBJ1-2; CDR3 DNA: TGTGCCAGCAGCTTAAGGTCCACAGGGCTAGACTTC; CDR3 protein: CASSLRSTGLDF
V gene: TRBV9; clone size: few; D gene: NA; J gene: TRBJ2-7; CDR3 DNA: TGTGCCAGCAGCGTAGACCAAGGGACTCCCAGGTACTTC; CDR3 protein: CASSVDQGTPRYF
V gene: TRBV30; clone size: few; D gene: NA; J gene: TRBJ2-7; CDR3 DNA: TGTGCCTGGAGTATAAGGAGGCCCAGCTCCTACGAGCAGTACTTC; CDR3 protein: CAWSIRRPSSYEQYF
V gene: TRBV2; clone size: once; D gene: TRBD1; J gene: TRBJ1-1; CDR3 DNA: TGTGCCAGCAGTTTTGACAGGGAGGGAACTGAAGCTTTCTTT; CDR3 protein: CASSFDREGTEAFF
V gene: TRBV2; clone size: NA; D gene: TRBD1; J gene: TRBJ2-7; CDR3 DNA: TGTGCCAGCACCCAATGGGACAGGGGAACCTACGAGCAGTACTTC; CDR3 protein: CASTQWDRGTYEQYF
V gene: TRBV7-9; clone size: NA; D gene: NA; J gene: TRBJ1-1; CDR3 DNA: TGTGCCAGCAGCGCACAGGCCCAGACTGAAGCTTTCTTT; CDR3 protein: CASSAQAQTEAFF
V gene: TRBV6-6; clone size: few; D gene: NA; J gene: TRBJ2-3; CDR3 DNA: TGTGCCAGCAGTTACACCGGGACAGATACGCAGTATTTT; CDR3 protein: CASSYTGTDTQYF
V gene: TRBV7-2; clone size: NA; D gene: TRBD2; J gene: TRBJ2-7; CDR3 DNA: TGTGCCAGCAGCTTTAGCGGGGGGGCCTACGAGCAGTACTTC; CDR3 protein: CASSFSGGAYEQYF
V gene: TRBV30; clone size: NA; D gene: TRBD2; J gene: TRBJ2-3; CDR3 DNA: TGTGCCTGGAACGGAGCGGGGACTAGCACAGATACGCAGTATTTT; CDR3 protein: CAWNGAGTSTDTQYF
V gene: TRBV5-1; clone size: NA; D gene: NA; J gene: TRBJ2-5; CDR3 DNA: TGCGCCAGCAGCTTGGGACTAGAGGGTGAAGTGGTCCAAGAGACCCAGTACTTC; CDR3 protein: CASSLGLEGEVVQETQYF